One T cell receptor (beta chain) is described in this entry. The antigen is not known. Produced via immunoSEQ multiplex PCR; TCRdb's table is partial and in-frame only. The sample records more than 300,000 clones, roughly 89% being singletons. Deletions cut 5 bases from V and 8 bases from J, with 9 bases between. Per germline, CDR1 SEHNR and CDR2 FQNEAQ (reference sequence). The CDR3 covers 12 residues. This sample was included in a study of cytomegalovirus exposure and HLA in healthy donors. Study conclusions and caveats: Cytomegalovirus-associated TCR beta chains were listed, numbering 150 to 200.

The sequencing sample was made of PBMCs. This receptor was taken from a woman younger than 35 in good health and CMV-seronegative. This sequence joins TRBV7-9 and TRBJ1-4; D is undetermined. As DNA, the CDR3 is TGTGCCAGCAGCCCACGTGGCGAAAAACTGTTTTTT. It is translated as CASSPRGEKLFF.